The 21 T cell receptor beta chains below were found in one sample sequenced in a study of cytomegalovirus exposure and HLA in healthy donors. It was with 60 Vbeta and 13 Jbeta primers that the PCR ran. Libraries were prepared by immunoSEQ multiplex PCR; TCRdb keeps only in-frame clonotypes and omits some of them. The sample has 100,000 or so clones, approximately 70% seen once. Sequencing was carried out using PBMCs. Source of these receptors: a man aged 30-40 years in good health and CMV-seronegative.

The gene calls are TRBV5-6 and TRBJ2-5; 8 bases line up with TRBD2. The CDR3 runs to 14 residues. V trimming: 2 bases; J trimming: 5 bases; junction bases outside the gene matches: 5. The germline V gene has CDR1 SGHDT and CDR2 YYEEEE. CDR3 sequence (DNA): TGTGCCAGCAGCTTACCGACTAGCGCTGAGACCCAGTACTTC. It is translated as CASSLPTSAETQYF. The entire variable domain, with the rest obtained from reference TRBV5-6 and TRBJ2-5, is as follows: DAGVTQSPTHLIKTRGQQVTLRCSPKSGHDTVSWYQQALGQGPQFIFQYYEEEERQRGNFPDRFSGHQFPNYSSELNVNALLLGDSALYLCASSLPTSAETQYFGPGTRLLVL.

This clone occurred a few times. The rearrangement links TRBV15 to TRBJ1-3, with TRBD1 as a possible D gene (5 bases). The ends were cut back, 5 bases at V and 3 bases at J, with 8 bases in the middle. Per germline, CDR1 LNHNV and CDR2 YYDKDF (reference sequence). This CDR3 comprises 13 residues. CDR3 loop: CATSGTLGNTIYF. CDR3 nucleotides: TGTGCCACCAGCGGGACTCTTGGAAACACCATATATTTT.

V gene TRBV30 combines with J gene TRBJ2-3; no clear D gene. Trimming removed 0 bases at V and 3 bases at J, with 10 bases between. This CDR3 region has 14 residues. Per the germline V gene, CDR1 is GTSNPN and CDR2 is SVGIG (reference sequence). The DNA of the CDR3 is TGTGCCTGGAGTGTTGGGCCCCTTACAGATACGCAGTATTTT. It is translated as CAWSVGPLTDTQYF.

This clone was counted only a few times. The chain joins TRBV30 to TRBJ2-7; 7 bases are shared with TRBD1. Germline CDR1 is GTSNPN and CDR2 is SVGIG (reference sequence). The CDR3 has 13 residues. V shed 2 bases and J 9 bases; nucleotides not matched to a gene: 10. The CDR3 region is CAWSSRQGGPQYF. For the CDR3, the DNA is TGTGCCTGGAGTTCAAGACAGGGTGGGCCGCAGTACTTC.

CDR3 bases: TGCGCCAGCAGCCAAGAAGGGACAGGGGGTGAAAAACTGTTTTTT. Amino acid sequence: CASSQEGTGGEKLFF. V gene TRBV4-3 combines with J gene TRBJ1-4; 11 bases fit TRBD1. Germline CDR1 and CDR2: LGHNA and YSLEER. V shed 0 bases, J shed 7 bases, and the junction held 1 base outside the gene matches. This CDR3 is built from 15 residues.

This clone turned up a few times. CDR3 amino acids: CASSATGSLSSGANVLTF. CDR3 DNA sequence: TGCGCCAGCAGTGCGACGGGATCCCTCAGTTCTGGGGCCAACGTCCTGACTTTC. This rearrangement joins TRBV10-1 to TRBJ2-6; D is possibly TRBD2 (5 bases). The V and J ends lost 4 bases and 1 base respectively, with 17 bases between them. This CDR3 is 18 amino acids long. CDR1 is WNHNN, CDR2 SYGVQD, per germline (reference sequence).

V and J are TRBV19 and TRBJ1-1, with 8 bases matching TRBD1. V lost 5 bases to trimming and J lost 0 bases; unmatched junction nucleotides: 8. The CDR3 loop spans 16 amino acids. Germline V gives CDR1 LNHDA, CDR2 SQIVND (reference sequence). The CDR3 DNA sequence: TGTGCCAGTAGTCCCAGAGACAGGGGCTTGAACACTGAAGCTTTCTTT. Protein: CASSPRDRGLNTEAFF.

This clone has a handful of counts. This chain joins TRBV10-3 and TRBJ2-1, with TRBD2 matching over 14 bases. This CDR3 is built from 16 residues. Germline values: CDR1 ENHRY, CDR2 SYGVKD. J lost 6 bases, V lost 3 bases, and 4 bases had no gene match. CDR3 coding DNA: TGTGCCATCAGTGAAGGGACTAGCGGGAGATCCAATGAGCAGTTCTTC. The encoded protein is CAISEGTSGRSNEQFF.

The J gene is TRBJ2-2, the V gene TRBV19; D call uncertain. V was clipped by 8 bases and J by 6 bases, with 10 bases between them. Germline lookup yields CDR1 LNHDA and CDR2 SQIVND (reference sequence). The CDR3 sequence is 12 residues long. The chain's CDR3 is CASQSGAGELFF. CDR3 nucleotides: TGTGCCAGTCAAAGTGGAGCCGGGGAGCTGTTTTTT.

This clone has only a few counts. The chain has TRBV10-2 and TRBJ2-1; no definite D call. CDR1 and CDR2 (germline): WSHSY, SAAADI. The CDR3 sequence is 12 residues long. The germline V and J ends were trimmed by 2 bases and 5 bases, with 4 bases remaining between them. The chain's CDR3 is CASSEVDNEQFF. DNA of the CDR3: TGCGCCAGCAGTGAGGTAGACAATGAGCAGTTCTTC.

The chain combines TRBV1 with TRBJ1-1; the DNA was not compared with TRBD1, the D call given in the table. TRBV1 corresponds to a pseudogene. The CDR3 spans 14 residues. CDR3 residues: CTSSSRDREDEAFF. CDR3 DNA sequence: TGCACCAGCAGCTCCAGGGACAGGGAAGATGAAGCTTTCTTT.

This chain uses TRBV14 with TRBJ2-1, with unresolved D. V was shortened by 1 base and J by 0 bases, with 22 bases between the two germline ends. CDR1 SGHDN and CDR2 FVKESK come from the germline V gene. This CDR3 has 20 residues. The CDR3 here is CASSQVVQQVRRSSYNEQFF. CDR3 DNA: TGTGCCAGCAGCCAAGTCGTACAGCAGGTAAGGCGTAGCTCCTACAATGAGCAGTTCTTC.

The chain combines TRBV19 with TRBJ1-5; 7 nucleotides match TRBD1. From germline, CDR1 is LNHDA and CDR2 SQIVND (reference sequence). This CDR3 has 16 amino acids. The junction had 12 bases not matched to a gene; V was cut back by 4 bases and J by 6 bases. The CDR3 sequence is CASSTRDRTYSQPQHF. CDR3 nucleotide sequence: TGTGCCAGTAGTACCCGGGACAGAACCTATAGTCAGCCCCAGCATTTT. Supplemented by reference TRBV19 and TRBJ1-5, the full variable domain reads DGGITQSPKYLFRKEGQNVTLSCEQNLNHDAMYWYRQDPGQGLRLIYYSQIVNDFQKGDIAEGYSVSREKKESFPLTVTSAQKNPTAFYLCASSTRDRTYSQPQHFGDGTRLSIL.

The table lists this clone with a few counts. The V gene is TRBV2, the J gene TRBJ1-1; TRBD1 might be the D (6 bases). Germline V gene lookup returns CDR1 SNHLY and CDR2 FYNNEI. The CDR3 contains 12 residues. The CDR3, as DNA: TGTGGCACCCAGGGGACGAACACTGAAGCTTTCTTT. It codes for CGTQGTNTEAFF.

The chain carries TRBV7-3 and TRBJ2-1; the D is unclear. The CDR3 runs to 12 residues. Trimming took off 4 bases at V and 10 bases at J, with 11 bases between the two ends. Germline loops: CDR1 SGHTA, CDR2 FQGTGA. The CDR3 DNA is TGTGCCAGCAGCTCCGGTAGAGAAGAGCAGTTCTTC. Protein sequence: CASSSGREEQFF.

V and J are TRBV6-5 and TRBJ2-2; tentative D call: TRBD2 (5 bases). Germline V gene data show CDR1 as MNHEY and CDR2 as SVGAGI. The CDR3 totals 12 residues. Trimming left V 6 bases short and J 5 bases short, with 7 bases between. The CDR3 sequence is CASSRGTGELFF. The CDR3 DNA follows: TGTGCCAGCAGCCGAGGGACCGGGGAGCTGTTTTTT.

The chain links TRBV28 to TRBJ2-5, with D possibly TRBD2 on 6 matching bases. This CDR3 is 15 amino acids long. Germline assignment: CDR1 MDHEN and CDR2 SYDVKM. Trimming cost V 7 bases and J 4 bases, with 19 bases left between them. CDR3 amino acids: CASNPRAGRRETQYF. In DNA, the CDR3 is TGTGCCAGCAACCCGAGGGCGGGACGGAGAGAGACCCAGTACTTC.

This rearrangement joins TRBV7-2 to TRBJ1-4; D is unclear. Germline CDR1 reads SGHTA; CDR2 reads FQGNSA. V lost 5 bases and J 0 bases, leaving 13 bases between the germline ends. This CDR3 contains 16 residues. The DNA of the CDR3 is TGTGCCAGCAGCCCCTTGTGGGCACCAACTAATGAAAAACTGTTTTTT. This translates into CASSPLWAPTNEKLFF.

This clone is judged medium-sized. An end of the junction does not agree with germline; a read error may underlie this. This chain connects TRBV5-4 to TRBJ2-3; 7 bases are shared with TRBD2. The germline CDR1 and CDR2 sequences are SGHNT and YYREEE (reference sequence). The CDR3 sequence is 15 residues long. The CDR3 DNA sequence: TGTGCCAGCAGCTTGGATCAGCGGGGCACAGATAGGCAGTATTTT. Amino acids: CASSLDQRGTDRQYF. The whole variable domain, remainder taken from reference TRBV5-4 and TRBJ2-3, is ETGVTQSPTHLIKTRGQQVTLRCSSQSGHNTVSWYQQALGQGPQFIFQYYREEENGRGNFPPRFSGLQFPNYSSELNVNALELDDSALYLCASSLDQRGTDRQYFGPGTRLTVL.

The chain carries TRBV5-1 and TRBJ2-6, with a tentative D call TRBD2 (5 bases). V lost 4 bases, J lost 1 base, and 12 bases lay in between. This CDR3 contains 16 residues. Per the germline V gene, CDR1 is SGHRS and CDR2 is YFSETQ. CDR3 nucleotides: TGCGCCAGCAGCGACCCACTAGGGTCTGGGGCCAACGTCCTGACTTTC. Residues: CASSDPLGSGANVLTF.

This clone showed up just a few times. V is TRBV11-3 and J is TRBJ2-7; 12 bases line up with TRBD2. Trimming took 4 bases from V and 0 from J; bases not matched to a gene: 1. Germline V gene sequence: CDR1 SGHNT, CDR2 YENEEA. The length of the CDR3 is 15 residues. CDR3 region: CASSWTSGNSYEQYF. The DNA for the CDR3 is TGTGCCAGCAGCTGGACTAGCGGGAACTCCTACGAGCAGTACTTC.